This TCR beta chain comes out of a study of cytomegalovirus exposure and HLA in healthy donors (dated by TCRdb to about 2017). Turning to the overall study: According to a later analysis, the roughly 120 validation repertoires were produced on the same platform as the 666 repertoires of the first cohort. The study was designed to test whether signatures of past pathogen exposure could be identified by cataloging public T cell receptors. Along with the roughly 670-subject first cohort, a separate validation cohort of more than 90 different subjects was used. To predict cytomegalovirus infection status, the study combined high-throughput TCR immunosequencing, statistical association of individual TCRs with disease status, and machine learning. General study outcomes and caveats: In vitro tests confirmed that three of the cytomegalovirus-associated TCR beta chains recognize cytomegalovirus antigens. Cytomegalovirus status was reported to be diagnosed by the classifier with high specificity and sensitivity in both the original and validation cohorts. In a later analysis, TCRs clustered in the first cohort were found to also tend to co-occur in the 120 or so validation repertoires, with approximately 95% of cluster scores above 0. Most TCR sequences were observed very rarely across donors, whereas some public TCRs were present in many individuals. In the study, some 180 TCR beta chains were listed as associated with cytomegalovirus. A later analysis had no HLA typing for the validation cohort, so co-occurrence there was scored across all 130 or so repertoires. The authors suggested that the approach could potentially be generalized to other disease states and immunological phenotypes.

Comments on this clone: No antigen is known for it. Base qualities are not provided; no much larger clone lies one nucleotide away.

Based on the germline V gene (reference sequence), the CDR1 and CDR2 sequences are MNHEY and SMNVEV. From the cysteine through the phenylalanine, the CDR3 covers 16 amino acids. Only CDR3 DNA remains: 48 bases, in frame from the first base. The V end gives up 0 bases and the J end 6 bases, leaving 6 bases in the junction not matched to a gene. To prepare the library, the immunoSEQ multiplex PCR assay was applied. Per the source publication's procedure: A statistical classification framework was built for diagnosing cytomegalovirus status from the catalog of TCR beta chain sequences. TCRdb limited this immuneACCESS table to in-frame rearrangements with V and J called. A share of clones is missing; checked studies link under half to unresolved V genes, and the rest is unexplained. V and J calls plus clone size are reproduced from that table; the DNA served to infer D and trimming. The sample table contains about 90,000 clones; only one count was recorded for roughly 83% of them. The ten largest clones take up about 12% of the sample.

The donors were included in the validation cohort of 120 subjects, a group kept apart from the roughly 700-subject first cohort. The chain joins TRBV27 to TRBJ1-1, with 11 central nucleotides matching TRBD1. This clonotype was sampled from a woman younger than 35 in good health and CMV-seropositive. Sequencing used PBMCs. The CDR3 protein sequence reads: CASSLSPGQGAPEAFF. The DNA sequence is TGTGCCAGCAGTTTATCCCCCGGACAGGGGGCGCCTGAAGCTTTCTTT.